This passage covers 31 T cell receptor beta chains from one sample sequenced in a study of OX40 agonist ivuxolimab in advanced cancers. Profiled with immunoSEQ multiplex PCR; TCRdb holds only in-frame clones, not every one. The profile shows tens of thousands of clones, approximately 90% of them singletons. The sample was CD4+ or CD8+ T cells sorted from blood, taken in a trial of the OX40 agonist ivuxolimab. All receptors derive from an adult with an advanced solid tumor such as melanoma, head and neck, liver or kidney cancer.

The chain uses TRBV28 and TRBJ2-1, with D perhaps TRBD1 (7 bases). The CDR3 runs to 14 residues. V shed 3 bases and J shed 15 bases, with 21 bases lying between them. Looked up from germline, CDR1 is MDHEN and CDR2 is SYDVKM. CDR3: CASSFRGARAFRFF. For the CDR3, the DNA is TGTGCCAGCAGTTTCAGGGGGGCCCGGGCGTTTCGGTTCTTC.

The chain joins TRBV27 to TRBJ2-7, with a weak D call TRBD1 (6 bases). V was pared by 3 bases and J by 3 bases, with 12 bases between. The germline gives CDR1 MNHEY, CDR2 SMNVEV (reference sequence). The CDR3 sequence is 14 residues long. CDR3 in DNA: TGTGCCAGCAGTTTTAGGGGGACCATCTACGAGCAGTACTTC. It is translated as CASSFRGTIYEQYF.

The chain employs TRBV7-8 and TRBJ2-7; 7 nucleotides match TRBD1. Per the germline V gene, CDR1 is SGHVS and CDR2 is FQNEAQ. The CDR3 consists of 16 residues. V shed 1 base and J 5 bases; nucleotides not matched to a gene: 11. The CDR3 is CASSLGWDRPFNEQYF. CDR3 DNA sequence: TGTGCCAGCAGCTTAGGTTGGGACAGACCTTTTAACGAGCAGTACTTC.

V usage is TRBV15 and J usage is TRBJ2-2, with D hard to call. Trimming took 1 base from V and 8 from J, leaving 5 bases between them. The CDR3 has 12 amino acids. The germline CDR1 and CDR2 sequences are LNHNV and YYDKDF (reference sequence). The CDR3 coding sequence is TGTGCCACCAGCAGAGGTTCTGGGGAGCTGTTTTTT. Translation gives CATSRGSGELFF.

This chain uses TRBV5-6 with TRBJ2-2; D is ambiguous. The V end lost 4 bases, the J end lost 7 bases, and 8 bases lay between the germline ends. Germline assignment: CDR1 SGHDT and CDR2 YYEEEE. The CDR3 runs to 12 residues. The CDR3 DNA sequence: TGTGCCAGCAGCCCCGCTGTCGGGGAGCTGTTTTTT. Its translation is CASSPAVGELFF.

This clone was counted once. The gene calls are TRBV6-5 and TRBJ2-1; D is unresolved. The ends were cut back, 2 bases at V and 10 bases at J, with 9 bases in the middle. This CDR3 has 12 residues. Germline V lookup: CDR1 MNHEY, CDR2 SVGAGI. DNA for the CDR3: TGTGCCAGCAGTTACCAAGGACGGGAGCAGTTCTTC. It specifies CASSYQGREQFF.

The CDR3 spells CASTLGSAVSGNTIYF. As DNA, the CDR3 is TGTGCCAGCACCCTAGGGAGTGCAGTCTCTGGAAACACCATATATTTT. This chain joins TRBV27 and TRBJ1-3; D unresolved. Germline CDR1 MNHEY, CDR2 SMNVEV (reference sequence). The CDR3 runs to 16 residues. V was shortened by 7 bases and J by 0 bases, with 16 bases between the two germline ends.

Sample share makes this clone medium-sized. The chain uses TRBV28 and TRBJ2-7, with no clear D. CDR3 length: 10 amino acids. V was clipped by 3 bases and J by 5 bases, with 2 bases between them. Germline CDR1 MDHEN, CDR2 SYDVKM. This chain's CDR3 is CASSLDEQYF. The CDR3 DNA sequence: TGTGCCAGCAGTTTGGACGAGCAGTACTTC.

The chain recombines TRBV5-6 with TRBJ2-1; tentative D call: TRBD2 (5 bases). The CDR3 totals 13 residues. Trimming shortened V by 0 bases and J by 6 bases, and 7 bases separated the two germline ends. Per germline, CDR1 SGHDT and CDR2 YYEEEE. CDR3 region: CASSLDGINEQFF. CDR3 nucleotide sequence: TGTGCCAGCAGCTTGGACGGGATCAATGAGCAGTTCTTC.

The chain recombines TRBV11-1 with TRBJ2-5; TRBD2 matches 7 bases. CDR1 is SGHAT, CDR2 FQDESV, per germline (reference sequence). The junction had 7 bases not matched to a gene; V was cut back by 4 bases and J by 2 bases. The CDR3 extends over 15 amino acids. The CDR3 reads CASSSTGGYQETQYF. The CDR3 DNA reads TGTGCCAGCAGCTCGACGGGGGGATATCAAGAGACCCAGTACTTC.

The chain recombines TRBV4-3 with TRBJ2-5; a possible D gene is TRBD2 (5 bases). The CDR3 is 19 residues long. Trimming cost V 0 bases and J 7 bases, with 27 bases left between them. CDR1 is LGHNA, CDR2 YSLEER, per germline. CDR3 region: CASSQDRKLEGSPRVTQYF. CDR3 nucleotides: TGCGCCAGCAGCCAAGATCGGAAACTAGAGGGAAGCCCAAGAGTGACCCAGTACTTC.

This rearrangement joins TRBV5-1 to TRBJ1-1; D is perhaps TRBD1 (5 bases). There are 11 residues in the CDR3. With 0 bases removed from V and 11 bases from J, the gap between germline ends came to 8 bases. CDR1 SGHRS and CDR2 YFSETQ come from the germline V gene. The chain's CDR3 is CASSLAGRAFF. The CDR3 DNA reads as TGCGCCAGCAGCTTGGCGGGGCGTGCTTTCTTT.

V and J are TRBV19 and TRBJ2-1; D is possibly TRBD2 (6 bases). The V end was cut by 3 bases, the J end by 12 bases, with 15 bases between. CDR1 LNHDA and CDR2 SQIVND come from the germline V gene (reference sequence). The CDR3 runs 13 residues. The CDR3 here is CASSMADGGWQFF. The CDR3 DNA reads as TGTGCCAGTAGTATGGCGGACGGGGGATGGCAGTTCTTC.

The chain combines TRBV5-1 with TRBJ1-6; D gene uncertain. This CDR3 region has 17 residues. The germline V gene encodes CDR1 SGHRS and CDR2 YFSETQ. The V and J ends lost 1 base and 0 bases respectively, with 11 bases between them. For the CDR3, the DNA is TGCGCCAGCAGCTTGACGGCCCTTAGCTCCTATAATTCACCCCTCCACTTT. Translation: CASSLTALSSYNSPLHF.

This clone was observed a single time. The chain combines TRBV7-6 with TRBJ2-7, with 8 bases that match TRBD2. CDR3 length: 15 amino acids. Germline-derived CDR1 and CDR2 are SGHVS and FNYEAQ. Germline trimming cut 5 bases from V and 0 bases from J; bases unmatched to any gene: 6. CDR3 sequence: CASSPGLGVSYEQYF. In nucleotides, the CDR3 is TGTGCCAGCAGCCCGGGACTAGGGGTCTCCTACGAGCAGTACTTC.

This clone appeared once. The CDR3 reads CASIDPSKDEQFF. For the CDR3, the DNA is TGTGCCAGCATCGACCCTAGTAAGGATGAGCAGTTCTTC. This chain links TRBV2 with TRBJ2-1; D is ambiguous. V gave up 7 bases and J gave up 8 bases, with 15 bases separating them. The CDR3 has 13 amino acids. Germline CDR1 reads SNHLY; CDR2 reads FYNNEI.

The chain links TRBV6-5 to TRBJ2-7; 9 nucleotides agree with TRBD1. The ends lost 6 bases at V and 3 bases at J; junction bases unmatched: 6. The CDR3 covers 14 residues. Germline loops: CDR1 MNHEY, CDR2 SVGAGI. The CDR3 spells CASSDRGAFYEQYF. The CDR3 DNA follows: TGTGCCAGCAGCGACAGGGGGGCGTTCTACGAGCAGTACTTC.

The V call is TRBV5-1, the J call TRBJ1-2; the match to TRBD1 covers 7 bases. Germline CDR1 is SGHRS and CDR2 is YFSETQ. J lost 0 bases, V lost 3 bases, and 2 bases had no gene match. The CDR3 spans 14 residues. The CDR3 region has the DNA TGCGCCAGCAGCTGGGACAGCGCTAACTATGGCTACACCTTC. This sequence encodes CASSWDSANYGYTF. Full variable domain (remainder filled in from reference TRBV5-1 and TRBJ1-2): KAGVTQTPRYLIKTRGQQVTLSCSPISGHRSVSWYQQTPGQGLQFLFEYFSETQRNKGNFPGRFSGRQFSNSRSEMNVSTLELGDSALYLCASSWDSANYGYTFGSGTRLTVV.

A few counts support this clone. The rearrangement links TRBV28 to TRBJ1-5, with D possibly matching TRBD1 (6 bases). This CDR3 has 16 residues. Trimming removed 5 bases from V and 2 bases from J, with 16 bases in between. Germline loops: CDR1 MDHEN, CDR2 SYDVKM. This CDR3 reads CASSAPQGRGNQPQHF. As DNA, the CDR3 is TGTGCCAGCAGTGCCCCCCAGGGGAGGGGCAATCAGCCCCAGCATTTT.

J is TRBJ2-2 and V is TRBV9; D uncertain. The CDR3 spans 13 residues. CDR1 is SGDLS and CDR2 is YYNGEE in the germline V gene. V was cut by 4 bases and J by 7 bases, with 11 bases left in between. CDR3 nucleotides: TGTGCCAGCAGCTCTCTCGAGGTCGGGGAGCTGTTTTTT. Amino acids: CASSSLEVGELFF.

V gene TRBV6-6 combines with J gene TRBJ1-1, with D unclear. CDR1 is MNHNY, CDR2 SVGAGI, per germline (reference sequence). V lost 10 bases, J lost 0 bases, and 15 bases lay in between. CDR3 length: 14 residues. CDR3 nucleotides: TGTGCCACCCGACTGCTCGGGATGAACACTGAAGCTTTCTTT. Protein product: CATRLLGMNTEAFF.

This rearrangement joins TRBV6-6 to TRBJ2-4, with D unresolved. Germline V CDR1 and CDR2: MNHNY, SVGAGI (reference sequence). This CDR3 region has 15 residues. V lost 2 bases and J lost 2, with 10 bases in between. In DNA, the CDR3 is TGTGCCAGCAGTTACCGGTTGGAGACCAAAAACATTCAGTACTTC. Its translation: CASSYRLETKNIQYF.

The chain joins TRBV27 to TRBJ1-1; maybe TRBD1 (6 bases). Trimming cost V 8 bases and J 2 bases, with 15 bases left between them. The CDR3 has 14 amino acids. CDR1 is MNHEY, CDR2 SMNVEV, per germline (reference sequence). The CDR3 DNA sequence: TGTGCCAGCCAGGTAGGGGGGGAAAACACTGAAGCTTTCTTT. Its protein is CASQVGGENTEAFF.

The chain carries TRBV7-9 and TRBJ2-1; 9 positions agree with TRBD2. CDR1 is SEHNR and CDR2 is FQNEAQ in the germline V gene (reference sequence). The CDR3 is made up of 16 amino acids. V lost 5 bases and J lost 0; bases outside the gene matches: 5. The CDR3 loop is CASSPRSGGSYNEQFF. Written as DNA, the CDR3 is TGTGCCAGCAGCCCCCGTAGCGGGGGCTCCTACAATGAGCAGTTCTTC.

V is TRBV4-2 and J is TRBJ1-5; D is unclear. Germline-derived CDR1 and CDR2 are LGHNA and YNFKEQ. Trimming removed 0 bases from V and 5 bases from J, with 5 bases in between. CDR3 length: 13 residues. CDR3 DNA: TGTGCCAGCAGCCAAGAAAACCATCAGCCCCAGCATTTT. Protein product: CASSQENHQPQHF.

This chain uses TRBV7-9 with TRBJ2-7, with TRBD2 matching 7 bases. The CDR3 is 15 residues long. Germline CDR1 is SEHNR and CDR2 is FQNEAQ (reference sequence). V gave up 5 bases and J gave up 7 bases; unmatched junction bases: 14. The CDR3 here is CASSPGGSLRGEQYF. Here the CDR3 DNA reads TGTGCCAGCAGCCCGGGGGGTAGCCTTCGTGGGGAGCAGTACTTC.

This chain connects TRBV5-6 to TRBJ2-7; TRBD2 matches at 9 bases. Germline CDR1 is SGHDT and CDR2 is YYEEEE. V shed 0 bases and J 4 bases; nucleotides not matched to a gene: 5. The CDR3 spans 15 residues. The CDR3 DNA reads TGTGCCAGCAGCTTGGTTCCGGGACTAGCATACGAGCAGTACTTC. Translation gives CASSLVPGLAYEQYF. Full variable domain (rest looked up from reference TRBV5-6 and TRBJ2-7): DAGVTQSPTHLIKTRGQQVTLRCSPKSGHDTVSWYQQALGQGPQFIFQYYEEEERQRGNFPDRFSGHQFPNYSSELNVNALLLGDSALYLCASSLVPGLAYEQYFGPGTRLTVT.

This chain uses TRBV28 with TRBJ2-5; 11 bases line up with TRBD2. Germline V gene sequence: CDR1 MDHEN, CDR2 SYDVKM. The CDR3 spans 16 residues. The J segment lost 1 base and the V segment lost 2 bases, leaving 3 bases of the junction unmatched. DNA for the CDR3: TGTGCCAGCAGTTTAATAGCGGGAGGGACCCAAGAGACCCAGTACTTC. Amino acid sequence: CASSLIAGGTQETQYF.

The chain links TRBV28 to TRBJ2-1, with 9 bases aligning to TRBD2. This CDR3 has 16 residues. Germline V CDR1 and CDR2: MDHEN, SYDVKM. V shed 5 bases and J 5 bases; nucleotides not matched to a gene: 10. This chain's CDR3 is CASSTIYLAGHNEQFF. Written as DNA, the CDR3 is TGTGCCAGCAGTACGATTTACCTAGCGGGACACAATGAGCAGTTCTTC.

This chain uses TRBV27 with TRBJ2-7, with 10 bases lining up with TRBD1. Germline trimming cut 8 bases from V and 4 bases from J; bases unmatched to any gene: 2. The CDR3 sequence is 12 residues long. CDR1 and CDR2 from the germline V gene are MNHEY and SMNVEV (reference sequence). The CDR3 nucleotides read TGTGCCAGCTGGGACAGGGGATACGAGCAGTACTTC. It is translated as CASWDRGYEQYF.

This clone was recorded a few times. The chain links TRBV30 to TRBJ1-1, with TRBD1 matching over 8 bases. CDR1 and CDR2 from the germline V gene are GTSNPN and SVGIG (reference sequence). The CDR3 is made up of 17 amino acids. V lost 4 bases and J lost 0; bases outside the gene matches: 13. CDR3 coding DNA: TGTGCCTGGACCAGGTCGGCAGGGGGCGGAATGAACACTGAAGCTTTCTTT. It encodes CAWTRSAGGGMNTEAFF. Together with reference TRBV30 and TRBJ1-1, the CDR3 gives the full variable domain: SQTIHQWPATLVQPVGSPLSLECTVEGTSNPNLYWYRQAAGRGLQLLFYSVGIGQISSEVPQNLSASRPQDRQFILSSKKLLLSDSGFYLCAWTRSAGGGMNTEAFFGQGTRLTVV.